This T cell receptor beta chain was captured in a study of vaccination effects on CD4 cells after COVID-19. Points on this clone: Its specificity is not known.

ViraFEST expansion of antigen-specific CD4+ T cells with viral peptide pools preceded sequencing. After roughly eleven days in culture, the CD4+ T cells were isolated. Everyone in the study got two shots of either the BNT162b2 or mRNA-1273 vaccine. Measured with immunoSEQ multiplex PCR; TCRdb has only the in-frame clones, and not every one. Of fewer than 80,000 clones in the sample, 74% were seen once. The CDR3 covers 12 residues. The source was CD4+ T cells from PBMCs cultured with HCoV-229E spike peptides, collected after COVID-19 vaccination. The chain is built from TRBV21-1 and TRBJ2-1; the table names TRBD1, a call not compared with the DNA. TRBV21-1 is assigned pseudogene status. This receptor was obtained from a human donor who received a COVID-19 vaccine. CDR3 DNA sequence: TGTGCCAGCAGGGCACATTACAATGAGCAGTTCTTC. This sequence encodes CASRAHYNEQFF.